One and the same sample provided the 5 T cell receptor beta chains below, sequenced in a study of shared clonotypes between healthy human individuals (dated by TCRdb to 2020 to 2021). Library preparation was by the immunoSEQ multiplex PCR assay. Imported from immuneACCESS, the table was reduced by TCRdb to in-frame sequences with V and J called. These copies leave out some clones; in studies compared against another copy, an unresolved V gene accounts for under half, and the cause of the remainder is not known. The sample includes over a million clones, with about 84% observed a single time. The top ten clonotypes cover roughly 0.65% of the sample. Material: memory CD4+ T cells from PBMCs. The sample's cell subset or site label, decoded: CD45RA-negative fraction. All receptors come from a man younger than 35 in good health. Some clones in this sample may be carry-over from other donors' samples.

V and J are TRBV30 and TRBJ2-5; TRBD1 or TRBD2 may be the D gene (6 bases each). Germline lookup yields CDR1 GTSNPN and CDR2 SVGIG (reference sequence). The V gene lost 6 bases and the J gene lost 5 bases, with 19 bases spanning the gap. The CDR3 is made up of 14 amino acids. CDR3 protein: CACGGGGLGETQYF. The CDR3 DNA follows: TGTGCCTGCGGGGGCGGAGGCCTGGGGGAGACCCAGTACTTC.

This chain connects TRBV7-9 to TRBJ2-7; D is ambiguous. CDR3 length: 13 amino acids. CDR1 SEHNR and CDR2 FQNEAQ come from the germline V gene (reference sequence). Trimming cost V 7 bases and J 3 bases, with 13 bases left between them. The CDR3 protein is CASTLGGYYEQYF. CDR3 bases: TGTGCCAGCACTCTAGGCGGTTACTACGAGCAGTACTTC.

The chain has TRBV7-9 and TRBJ2-3; D uncertain. The CDR3 covers 12 residues. Trimming removed 2 bases at V and 6 bases at J, with 6 bases between. Germline-derived CDR1 and CDR2 are SEHNR and FQNEAQ (reference sequence). CDR3 region: CASSLQLDTQYF. In DNA, the CDR3 is TGTGCCAGCAGCTTACAGTTGGATACGCAGTATTTT.

This chain links TRBV11-2 with TRBJ1-2; D is possibly TRBD1 (5 bases). The CDR3 length is 13 residues. Germline V CDR1 and CDR2: SGHAT, FQNNGV. Trimming took 5 bases from V and 2 from J, leaving 9 bases between them. DNA of the CDR3: TGTGCCAGCAGCCGCGACAGAAACTATGGCTACACCTTC. It encodes CASSRDRNYGYTF.

V gene TRBV7-9 combines with J gene TRBJ1-4; D is unresolved. The CDR3 is 11 residues long. Trimming stripped 5 bases from V and 11 bases from J, with 9 bases between. CDR1 and CDR2 (germline): SEHNR, FQNEAQ (reference sequence). CDR3 sequence reads: CASSLGRKLFF. Written as DNA, the CDR3 is TGTGCCAGCAGCCTAGGGAGGAAACTGTTTTTT.